Below, one T cell receptor beta chain is given with its context. Reverse transcription of about 0.45 to 1 ug RNA was performed with random hexamers. MiXCR, run by TCRdb on the immunoSEQ multiplex PCR reads, gives a single entry per CDR3 protein. In the table there are a few hundred thousand distinct CDR3 sequences, about 90% of which are singletons. TCR beta sequencing was performed on blood CD8+ and CD4+ T cells. Germline CDR1 reads MNHEY; CDR2 reads SMNVEV (reference sequence). V was trimmed by 3 bases and J by 3 bases, leaving 18 bases between them. This CDR3 has 16 amino acids. The data were obtained in a study of CD8 T cells in Susac syndrome.

The chain carries TRBV27 and TRBJ2-7; D may be TRBD2 (6 bases). This receptor was obtained from a human donor with multiple sclerosis. The sequencing input was CD4+ T cells from PBMCs. The CDR3 DNA is TGTGCCAGCAGTTTGGGCACGGGGGATACCTACTACGAGCAGTACTTC. It yields the protein CASSLGTGDTYYEQYF.